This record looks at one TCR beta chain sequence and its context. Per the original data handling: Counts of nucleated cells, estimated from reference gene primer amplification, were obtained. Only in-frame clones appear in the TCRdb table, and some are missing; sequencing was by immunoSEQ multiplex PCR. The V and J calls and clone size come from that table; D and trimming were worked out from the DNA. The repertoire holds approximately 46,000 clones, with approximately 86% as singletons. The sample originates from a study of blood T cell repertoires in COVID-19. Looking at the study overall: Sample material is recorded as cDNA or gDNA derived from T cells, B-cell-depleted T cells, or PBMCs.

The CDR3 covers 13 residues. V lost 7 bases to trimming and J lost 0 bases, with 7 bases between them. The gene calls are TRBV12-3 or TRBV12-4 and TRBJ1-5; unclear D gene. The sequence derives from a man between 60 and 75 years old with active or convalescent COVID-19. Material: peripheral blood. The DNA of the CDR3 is TGTGCCAGCACCCGCGATAGCAATCAGCCCCAGCATTTT. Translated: CASTRDSNQPQHF.